These T cell receptor beta chains were read from a single sample in a study of blood T cells in healthy people across ages. TCRdb reprocessed the 5' RACE reads with MiXCR, giving one entry per CDR3 protein. The sample yields over 950,000 distinct CDR3 sequences, 51% seen once. Sequencing was carried out using blood. The receptors were gathered from a woman in her sixties or seventies in good health. Both conserved end residues are part of each CDR3. A D gene is named only where the DNA matches it firmly. Rows give clone size only sometimes, using once, few, many, or a class for an expanded clone.

J gene: TRBJ2-3
V gene: TRBV6-2/TRBV6-3
clone size: -
D gene: -
CDR3 DNA: TGTGCCAGCAGCTCTGGGGGCCCAGGGACGCAGTATTTT
CDR3 protein: CASSSGGPGTQYF

J gene: TRBJ2-4
V gene: TRBV12-3/TRBV12-4
clone size: few
D gene: -
CDR3 DNA: TGTGCCAGCAGTCGACCGGGAGCAAACATTCAGTACTTC
CDR3 protein: CASSRPGANIQYF

J gene: TRBJ2-7
V gene: TRBV3-1
clone size: few
D gene: TRBD2
CDR3 DNA: TGTGCCAGCAGCCAAGGAAGAGCGGGAAGGGGCGAGCAGTACTTC
CDR3 protein: CASSQGRAGRGEQYF

J gene: TRBJ1-5
V gene: TRBV2
clone size: -
D gene: -
CDR3 DNA: TGTGCCAGCAGTGGCAGGGCTTACAATCAGCCCCAGCATTTT
CDR3 protein: CASSGRAYNQPQHF

J gene: TRBJ2-1
V gene: TRBV7-2
clone size: few
D gene: TRBD2
CDR3 DNA: TGTGCCAGCAGCGAGACTAGCGGGGGGCACAATGAGCAGTTCTTC
CDR3 protein: CASSETSGGHNEQFF

J gene: TRBJ1-5
V gene: TRBV24-1
clone size: many
D gene: -
CDR3 DNA: TGTGCCACCAGTGATCACAGGGCGCTACGGCCCCAGCATTTT
CDR3 protein: CATSDHRALRPQHF

J gene: TRBJ2-1
V gene: TRBV7-9
clone size: -
D gene: TRBD1
CDR3 DNA: TGTGCCAGCAGCTTTACCACAGGGGGCGATGAGCAGTTCTTC
CDR3 protein: CASSFTTGGDEQFF

J gene: TRBJ2-1
V gene: TRBV9
clone size: -
D gene: TRBD2
CDR3 DNA: TGTGCCAGCAGCGCCCGGACTAGCGGGTACAATGTGCAGTTCTTC
CDR3 protein: CASSARTSGYNVQFF

J gene: TRBJ2-3
V gene: TRBV29-1
clone size: many
D gene: -
CDR3 DNA: TGCAGCGTTGTGGCGGGCGCTCATAGCACAGATACGCAGTATTTT
CDR3 protein: CSVVAGAHSTDTQYF

J gene: TRBJ1-1
V gene: TRBV20-1
clone size: few
D gene: -
CDR3 DNA: TGCAGTGCTCATAGCAGGGGAATTGAAAACACTGAAGCTTTCTTT
CDR3 protein: CSAHSRGIENTEAFF

J gene: TRBJ2-7
V gene: TRBV20-1
clone size: -
D gene: TRBD2
CDR3 DNA: TGCAGTGCCCTTCCCCCGGGACTAGCGGCCGAGCAGTACTTC
CDR3 protein: CSALPPGLAAEQYF

J gene: TRBJ1-2
V gene: TRBV7-2
clone size: -
D gene: -
CDR3 DNA: TGTGCCAGCAGCTTTAAGTCGGGAAGGGGCTATGGCTACACCTTC
CDR3 protein: CASSFKSGRGYGYTF

J gene: TRBJ2-1
V gene: TRBV4-1
clone size: few
D gene: TRBD1
CDR3 DNA: TGCGCCAGCAGGCGATCCCGGGACAGATACAATGAGCAGTTCTTC
CDR3 protein: CASRRSRDRYNEQFF

J gene: TRBJ2-5
V gene: TRBV25-1
clone size: few
D gene: -
CDR3 DNA: TGTGCCAGCAGTGAATATGGGCAGGGGGGAGAGACCCAGTACTTC
CDR3 protein: CASSEYGQGGETQYF

J gene: TRBJ1-2
V gene: TRBV28
clone size: -
D gene: -
CDR3 DNA: TGTGCCAGCGGGTTCGGGGTTGGCTACTATGGCTACACCTTC
CDR3 protein: CASGFGVGYYGYTF

J gene: TRBJ2-7
V gene: TRBV28
clone size: -
D gene: TRBD2
CDR3 DNA: TGTGCCAGCAGTGGGGTTTTAGAGCGGGACCCCTACGAGCAGTACTTC
CDR3 protein: CASSGVLERDPYEQYF

J gene: TRBJ2-5
V gene: TRBV12-3/TRBV12-4
clone size: -
D gene: TRBD2
CDR3 DNA: TGTGCCAGCAAACTGGGACTAGCGGGACAGGGGACCCAGTACTTC
CDR3 protein: CASKLGLAGQGTQYF

J gene: TRBJ2-3
V gene: TRBV9
clone size: -
D gene: TRBD2
CDR3 DNA: TGTGCCAGCAGCGTTGCCGCAGGCGGGGGGTCCACAGATACGCAGTATTTT
CDR3 protein: CASSVAAGGGSTDTQYF

J gene: TRBJ2-5
V gene: TRBV3-1
clone size: -
D gene: TRBD2
CDR3 DNA: TGTGCCAGCAGCCAAGCTGGTGCGGGAGGGCCGTTTCAAGAGACCCAGTACTTC
CDR3 protein: CASSQAGAGGPFQETQYF

J gene: TRBJ2-7
V gene: TRBV14
clone size: -
D gene: TRBD2
CDR3 DNA: TGTGCCAGCAGCCAAGGAACTAGCGGGAGTTTCTACGAGCAGTACTTC
CDR3 protein: CASSQGTSGSFYEQYF

J gene: TRBJ2-1
V gene: TRBV6-5
clone size: -
D gene: -
CDR3 DNA: TGTGCCAGCAGTGACGATCCTCTCTCCGAGCAGTTCTTC
CDR3 protein: CASSDDPLSEQFF

J gene: TRBJ2-1
V gene: TRBV2
clone size: -
D gene: TRBD2
CDR3 DNA: TGTGCCAGCAGTGAAGGCAGGCTAGCGGGAGAGCAGCAGTTCTTC
CDR3 protein: CASSEGRLAGEQQFF

J gene: TRBJ2-3
V gene: TRBV12-3/TRBV12-4
clone size: -
D gene: TRBD2
CDR3 DNA: TGTGCCAGCGCCTTGGCGGGAGGAGGAACAGATACGCAGTATTTT
CDR3 protein: CASALAGGGTDTQYF

J gene: TRBJ2-3
V gene: TRBV5-1
clone size: -
D gene: -
CDR3 DNA: TGCGCCAGCACCGCCCAAGGGGTTCGGGGTAGCACAGATACGCAGTATTTT
CDR3 protein: CASTAQGVRGSTDTQYF

J gene: TRBJ2-5
V gene: TRBV10-3
clone size: few
D gene: TRBD1
CDR3 DNA: TGTGCCAACGGACAGGGGGACGAGACCCAGTACTTC
CDR3 protein: CANGQGDETQYF

J gene: TRBJ2-5
V gene: TRBV7-8
clone size: -
D gene: -
CDR3 DNA: TGTGCCAGCAGCTCGACCCCTCGACAGGTTCAAGAGACCCAGTACTTC
CDR3 protein: CASSSTPRQVQETQYF

J gene: TRBJ1-4
V gene: TRBV7-2
clone size: few
D gene: -
CDR3 DNA: TGTGCCAGCAGCTTAGTTGAAATGCGGCGCCAGAATGAAAAACTGTTTTTT
CDR3 protein: CASSLVEMRRQNEKLFF

J gene: TRBJ1-4
V gene: TRBV12-3/TRBV12-4
clone size: few
D gene: -
CDR3 DNA: TGTGCCAGCAGTGGGTCGGTACAGAATTTCGAAAAACTGTTTTTT
CDR3 protein: CASSGSVQNFEKLFF

J gene: TRBJ2-7
V gene: TRBV12-3/TRBV12-4
clone size: -
D gene: -
CDR3 DNA: TGTGCCAGCCAGGGAGACTACGAGCAGTACTTC
CDR3 protein: CASQGDYEQYF

J gene: TRBJ1-1
V gene: TRBV12-3/TRBV12-4
clone size: -
D gene: TRBD1
CDR3 DNA: TGTGCCAGCAGTCCTCAGGGGGCGCTGGACACTGAAGCTTTCTTT
CDR3 protein: CASSPQGALDTEAFF

J gene: TRBJ2-7
V gene: TRBV20-1
clone size: -
D gene: TRBD2
CDR3 DNA: TGCAGTGCTAGAGATCCCGGGACTAGCGGGAGTCAGTACGAGCAGTACTTC
CDR3 protein: CSARDPGTSGSQYEQYF

J gene: TRBJ2-7
V gene: TRBV4-3
clone size: few
D gene: TRBD1
CDR3 DNA: TGCGCCAGCAGCCCCAGAGGACAGGGGTACGACGAGCAGTACTTC
CDR3 protein: CASSPRGQGYDEQYF

J gene: TRBJ2-7
V gene: TRBV3-1
clone size: -
D gene: -
CDR3 DNA: TGTGCCAGCAGCCACGAGGGGTTCGAGCAGTACTTC
CDR3 protein: CASSHEGFEQYF

J gene: TRBJ2-4
V gene: TRBV12-3/TRBV12-4
clone size: few
D gene: TRBD1
CDR3 DNA: TGTGCCAGCAGTTCATATACAGGGGTCGGGACCAAAAACATTCAGTACTTC
CDR3 protein: CASSSYTGVGTKNIQYF

J gene: TRBJ2-6
V gene: TRBV7-9
clone size: -
D gene: -
CDR3 DNA: TGTGCCAGCAGCTTAGCGGGGGGACTTGGGGCCAACATCCTGACTTTC
CDR3 protein: CASSLAGGLGANILTF